There are many counts of the clone carrying this T cell receptor beta chain. A read error may produce the germline difference seen at one junction end. Construction of the TCR beta libraries employed iRepertoire HTBI primers in conjunction with Arm-PCR of CDR3 regions. In the original analysis: Among the samples, around 58 TRBV and 12 to 15 TRBJ segments were identified. TCRdb reprocessed the multiplex PCR reads with MiXCR, giving one entry per CDR3 protein. TCRdb's processing, not the authors', yielded these V and J calls. Found here are around 320,000 distinct CDR3 sequences, around 17% of them singletons; the top ten hold approximately 30%. Sample time point: newly diagnosed GD, antithyroid drugs for less than 3 months. PBMCs provided the RNA from which the TCR library was made. The sample is drawn from a study of regulatory T cells in long-lasting Graves disease. Germline-derived CDR1 and CDR2 are SGHAT and FQNNGV. This CDR3 contains 11 residues.

The data also belong to a second study, concerning T cells in Graves' hyperthyroidism and ophthalmopathy. That source notes: A patient was excluded if there was uncontrolled infection, other autoimmune disease, pregnancy or lactation.

This rearrangement joins TRBV11-2 to TRBJ1-2; D possibly corresponds to TRBD1 (5 bases). The sample in question was peripheral blood mononuclear cells (PBMCs), obtained at new diagnosis, from a patient treated with antithyroid drugs. The sequence was obtained from a man aged 35-49 years with Graves disease. The CDR3 nucleotides are TGTGCCAGCAGCCTAGTGGGGCGTCGTATCTTC. It yields the protein CASSLVGRRIF.